One and the same sample provided the 4 T cell receptor beta chains below, sequenced in a study of resident and recirculating memory T cells in vitiligo. Assay used: immunoSEQ multiplex PCR; TCRdb lists only in-frame clones, some missing. There are around 38,000 clones in the sample; 92% occur only once, and 4.5% to 5% lies in the top ten. Sample: blood. The receptors originated from a male donor with vitiligo.

A single count supports this clone. The chain combines TRBV7-3 with TRBJ1-2, with TRBD1 matching over 7 bases. This CDR3 has 15 amino acids. V lost 5 bases to trimming and J lost 4 bases; unmatched junction nucleotides: 10. Germline-derived CDR1 and CDR2 are SGHTA and FQGTGA. The CDR3 protein is CASSQGSGTAYGYTF. CDR3 DNA sequence: TGTGCCAGCAGCCAGGGGTCTGGGACAGCCTATGGCTACACCTTC. Looking up the rest from reference TRBV7-3 and TRBJ1-2 gives the full variable domain: GAGVSQTPSNKVTEKGKYVELRCDPISGHTALYWYRQSLGQGPEFLIYFQGTGAADDSGLPNDRFFAVRPEGSVSTLKIQRTERGDSAVYLCASSQGSGTAYGYTFGSGTRLTVV.

The table lists this clone with a count of one. For the CDR3, the DNA is TGTGCCTGGAGTGTCGGGGGACAGGGAAATTCACCCCTCCACTTT. Amino acids: CAWSVGGQGNSPLHF. The chain uses TRBV30 and TRBJ1-6, with 9 bases lining up with TRBD1. The CDR3 has 15 residues. V gave up 0 bases and J gave up 7 bases; unmatched junction bases: 4. Germline loops: CDR1 GTSNPN, CDR2 SVGIG (reference sequence).

The V gene is TRBV29-1, the J gene TRBJ2-5; maybe TRBD1 (6 bases). Germline assignment: CDR1 SQVTM and CDR2 ANQGSEA. V dropped 6 bases and J dropped 5 bases, with 16 bases sitting between them. The CDR3 consists of 13 residues. The CDR3 is CSVKITGSETQYF. CDR3 coding DNA: TGCAGCGTAAAAATAACAGGGTCTGAGACCCAGTACTTC. The full variable domain, with the rest looked up from reference TRBV29-1 and TRBJ2-5, is SAVISQKPSRDICQRGTSLTIQCQVDSQVTMMFWYRQQPGQSLTLIATANQGSEATYESGFVIDKFPISRPNLTFSTLTVSNMSPEDSSIYLCSVKITGSETQYFGPGTRLLVL.

The chain has TRBV5-4 and TRBJ2-7, with a weak D call TRBD2 (6 bases). This CDR3 region has 14 residues. Between the trimmed V and J ends, which lost 2 bases and 7 bases, there was a span of 16 bases. From germline, CDR1 is SGHNT and CDR2 YYREEE (reference sequence). The CDR3 is CASSLQRAAREQYF. CDR3 sequence (DNA): TGTGCCAGCAGCTTACAGCGGGCCGCAAGAGAGCAGTACTTC.